The 26 T cell receptor beta chains given below trace back to one sample, sequenced in a study of regulatory T cells in long-lasting Graves disease. The time point: newly diagnosed GD, antithyroid drugs for less than 3 months. RNA from PBMCs was the source of the TCR library. Relying on iRepertoire HTBI primers and Arm-PCR of CDR3 regions, the team built TCR beta libraries. Using its own MiXCR run on the multiplex PCR reads, TCRdb lists one record per CDR3 protein. This table has about 560,000 distinct CDR3 sequences, about 16% appearing once. These records were also assigned to another study, of T cells in Graves' hyperthyroidism and ophthalmopathy.

Here the sequenced sample was peripheral blood mononuclear cells (PBMCs), taken at new diagnosis, from a patient treated with antithyroid drugs. These receptors originate from a man between 18 and 35 years old with Graves disease.

Details on this clonotype: A clone one base away is much larger, so this may be a read error. The chain couples TRBV27 to TRBJ2-7, with TRBD1 as a possible D gene (5 bases). The germline CDR1 and CDR2 sequences are MNHEY and SMNVEV (reference sequence). The CDR3 runs 15 residues. This CDR3 is CAGSPVLQGPYEQYF. CDR3 sequence (DNA): TGTGCCGGCAGTCCCGTCCTGCAGGGCCCCTACGAGCAGTACTTC.

The sample holds many counts of this clonotype. The chain recombines TRBV7-9 with TRBJ2-1; no firm D call. The CDR3 covers 12 residues. Trimming shortened V by 5 bases and J by 8 bases, and 10 bases separated the two germline ends. Germline V lookup: CDR1 SEHNR, CDR2 FQNEAQ (reference sequence). In nucleotides, the CDR3 is TGTGCCAGCAGCGAACATACAGATGAGCAGTTCTTC. Amino acid sequence: CASSEHTDEQFF.

This clonotype was recorded a few times. V usage is TRBV6-1 and J usage is TRBJ1-5; D remains unclear. V dropped 7 bases and J dropped 2 bases, with 12 bases sitting between them. This CDR3 comprises 14 residues. Germline V CDR1 and CDR2: MNHNS, SASEGT. The CDR3 bases are TGTGCCAGCAACGGGAGGGCGGGCAATCAGCCCCAGCATTTT. Translating gives CASNGRAGNQPQHF.

This clonotype was observed at least ten times. The genes are TRBV12-3 or TRBV12-4 and TRBJ1-5; D is unresolved. This CDR3 is 13 amino acids long. Trimming left V 2 bases short and J 7 bases short, with 9 bases between. The CDR3 coding sequence is TGTGCCAGCAGTTTAAACGGCGACCAGCCCCAGCATTTT. Amino acid sequence: CASSLNGDQPQHF.

This clonotype was seen only once. The chain recombines TRBV10-3 with TRBJ2-1, with TRBD2 identical over 12 bases. The ends lost 6 bases at V and 7 bases at J; junction bases unmatched: 7. CDR1 ENHRY and CDR2 SYGVKD come from the germline V gene. The CDR3 loop spans 15 amino acids. The DNA of the CDR3 is TGTGCCATCAGCCTCACTAGCGGGAGGATGAATGAGCAGTTCTTC. Its translation: CAISLTSGRMNEQFF.

The chain combines TRBV11-2 with TRBJ2-1, with a tentative D call TRBD2 (6 bases). V lost 7 bases to trimming and J lost 1 base, with 11 bases between them. The germline V gene encodes CDR1 SGHAT and CDR2 FQNNGV. The length of the CDR3 is 14 residues. The CDR3 nucleotides read TGTGCCAGCATAGCCGGGAGATCCTACAATGAGCAGTTCTTC. Translating it yields CASIAGRSYNEQFF.

Ten or more counts support this clonotype. The chain uses TRBV27 and TRBJ2-3; the D gene could be TRBD1 or TRBD2 (5 bases each). The V end lost 0 bases, the J end lost 1 base, and 8 bases lay between the germline ends. The CDR3 is 15 amino acids. Germline V gene lookup returns CDR1 MNHEY and CDR2 SMNVEV (reference sequence). The CDR3: CASSLSMGGTDTQYF. The CDR3 nucleotides are TGTGCCAGCAGTTTATCGATGGGGGGCACAGATACGCAGTATTTT.

This clonotype has a count of ten or more. This chain uses TRBV12-3 or TRBV12-4 with TRBJ2-4; D possibly uses TRBD1 or TRBD2 (6 bases each). CDR3 length: 18 amino acids. The V end lost 7 bases, the J end lost 0 bases, and 22 bases lay between the germline ends. CDR3 region: CASIFIQGGGIAKNIQYF. CDR3 DNA sequence: TGTGCCAGCATCTTTATACAGGGAGGTGGGATAGCCAAAAACATTCAGTACTTC.

The V call is TRBV6-8, the J call TRBJ1-3; the match to TRBD1 covers 7 bases. Unmatched junction bases numbered 7, after V lost 7 bases and J lost 7 bases. In germline, CDR1 is MNHGY, CDR2 SAAAGT. CDR3 length: 13 residues. In DNA form, the CDR3 reads TGTGCCAGCACCAAACAACAGGGGAACACCATATATTTT. Translated, it gives CASTKQQGNTIYF.

This clonotype was detected only a few times. The chain uses TRBV29-1 and TRBJ2-1, with 7 bases lining up with TRBD2. V was clipped by 6 bases and J by 5 bases; unmatched bases: 16. Germline loops: CDR1 SQVTM, CDR2 ANQGSEA. CDR3 size: 16 residues. This CDR3 is CSVASRWEGPHNEQFF. CDR3 DNA sequence: TGCAGCGTCGCGAGTCGCTGGGAGGGCCCCCACAATGAGCAGTTCTTC.

This clonotype was counted at least ten times. The rearrangement joins TRBV24-1 to TRBJ2-3; D not resolved. This CDR3 comprises 15 residues. Germline values: CDR1 KGHDR, CDR2 SFDVKD. Between the trimmed V and J ends, which lost 4 bases and 6 bases, there was a span of 16 bases. The CDR3 bases are TGTGCCACCAGTGAAACTGGGTCAGCTAGGGATACGCAGTATTTT. Its protein product is CATSETGSARDTQYF.

This clonotype was seen only a few times. The V gene is TRBV5-1, the J gene TRBJ2-7; the D gene is possibly TRBD2 (7 bases). The V and J ends lost 6 bases and 2 bases respectively, with 18 bases between them. Looked up from germline, CDR1 is SGHRS and CDR2 is YFSETQ. The CDR3 contains 15 residues. CDR3: CASTPRGRGTYEQYF. The CDR3 nucleotides read TGCGCCAGCACCCCCCGAGGGAGGGGGACCTACGAGCAGTACTTC.

This clonotype was counted at least ten times. J is TRBJ2-5 and V is TRBV12-3 or TRBV12-4; 9 bases agree with TRBD2. CDR3 size: 13 residues. The trim removed 6 bases at V and 4 bases at J, leaving 3 bases unmatched. DNA of the CDR3: TGTGCCAGCAGCCCAGCGGGGGGAGAGACCCAGTACTTC. It translates to CASSPAGGETQYF.

At least ten counts were recorded for this clonotype. CDR3 coding DNA: TGTGCCAGCACCTCTGTGGGGACAGTTTTTGAAGCTTTCTTT. Residues: CASTSVGTVFEAFF. This chain uses TRBV27 with TRBJ1-1, with 7 nucleotides matching TRBD1. The CDR3 consists of 14 residues. Germline-derived CDR1 and CDR2 are MNHEY and SMNVEV (reference sequence). V shed 7 bases, J shed 7 bases, and the junction held 12 bases outside the gene matches.

At least ten counts were recorded for this clonotype. The chain couples TRBV28 to TRBJ2-7, with 8 bases lining up with TRBD2. CDR3 length: 15 residues. V gave up 5 bases and J gave up 2 bases; unmatched junction bases: 8. Germline V CDR1 and CDR2: MDHEN, SYDVKM. CDR3 residues: CASSPRGGGTYEQYF. CDR3 sequence (DNA): TGTGCCAGCAGTCCACGGGGCGGGGGGACCTACGAGCAGTACTTC.

Concerning this clonotype: A much larger clone lies one base from this, so it may be a read error. V usage is TRBV6-1 and J usage is TRBJ2-5; D might be TRBD1 or TRBD2, each matching 6 bases. The length of the CDR3 is 14 residues. Germline assignment: CDR1 MNHNS and CDR2 SASEGT. The CDR3 region is CACSAGHRQETQYF. CDR3 coding DNA: TGTGCCTGCAGTGCGGGACACCGACAAGAGACCCAGTACTTC.

The gene calls are TRBV20-1 and TRBJ1-5, with 8 nucleotides matching TRBD1. The CDR3 runs 15 residues. Germline CDR1 reads DFQATT; CDR2 reads SNEGSKA (reference sequence). V lost 4 bases and J lost 5; bases outside the gene matches: 10. The CDR3 spells CSANDRGKSDQPQHF. In DNA, the CDR3 is TGCAGTGCTAACGACAGGGGAAAAAGCGATCAGCCCCAGCATTTT.

This clonotype was seen at least ten times. This chain connects TRBV12-3 or TRBV12-4 to TRBJ2-5, with TRBD1 identical over 10 bases. V was pared by 4 bases and J by 5 bases, with 7 bases of the junction left unmatched. The CDR3 length is 15 residues. This CDR3 is CASSSRQGAWETQYF. In DNA, the CDR3 is TGTGCCAGCAGTTCTCGACAGGGGGCGTGGGAGACCCAGTACTTC.

This chain connects TRBV5-5 to TRBJ1-2; D is ambiguous. This CDR3 has 14 amino acids. V shed 3 bases and J shed 8 bases, with 17 bases lying between them. Germline CDR1 and CDR2: SGHKS and YYEKEE (reference sequence). CDR3 sequence: CASSWPSPGEGYTF. DNA of the CDR3: TGTGCCAGCAGCTGGCCTTCGCCTGGAGAAGGCTACACCTTC.

This chain joins TRBV7-9 and TRBJ2-1; D possibly corresponds to TRBD1 (5 bases). Trimming removed 2 bases at V and 2 bases at J, with 10 bases between. Per the germline V gene, CDR1 is SEHNR and CDR2 is FQNEAQ (reference sequence). This CDR3 is built from 15 residues. The CDR3 is CASSLLTVTYNEQFF. The CDR3 DNA follows: TGTGCCAGCAGCTTACTGACAGTTACCTACAATGAGCAGTTCTTC.

This clonotype was seen many times. The chain recombines TRBV11-2 with TRBJ2-1; 8 bases line up with TRBD2. The CDR3 totals 16 residues. Germline CDR1 is SGHAT and CDR2 is FQNNGV. V shed 7 bases, J shed 0 bases, and the junction held 8 bases outside the gene matches. The CDR3: CASTLLAGPSYNEQFF. CDR3 DNA sequence: TGTGCCAGCACCCTTTTAGCGGGGCCCTCCTACAATGAGCAGTTCTTC.

This clonotype appeared many times. This rearrangement joins TRBV18 to TRBJ2-5, with TRBD2 as a possible D gene (5 bases). Trimming shortened V by 3 bases and J by 5 bases, and 13 bases separated the two germline ends. CDR3 length equals 14 residues. Germline CDR1 reads KGHSH; CDR2 reads LQKENI. CDR3 nucleotide sequence: TGTGCCAGCTCACCTCGTGGACTTGGCGAGACCCAGTACTTC. This translates into CASSPRGLGETQYF.

The table lists this clonotype with a few counts. The rearrangement links TRBV3-1 to TRBJ2-1, with a weak D call TRBD2 (5 bases). V was cut by 3 bases and J by 0 bases, with 18 bases left in between. This CDR3 has 18 residues. The germline V gene has CDR1 LGHDT and CDR2 YNNKEL (reference sequence). CDR3 loop: CASSQALFGESSYNEQFF. CDR3 coding DNA: TGTGCCAGCAGCCAGGCCCTTTTCGGGGAGAGCTCCTACAATGAGCAGTTCTTC.

The chain couples TRBV27 to TRBJ2-1; D is possibly TRBD2 (6 bases). The V gene's germline CDR1 is MNHEY and CDR2 SMNVEV (reference sequence). The V end lost 6 bases, the J end lost 9 bases, and 6 bases lay between the germline ends. This CDR3 has 10 residues. The CDR3 nucleotides read TGTGCCAGCAGGGGGGGTGAGCAGTTCTTC. Its translation is CASRGGEQFF.

This clonotype was seen repeatedly, ten times or more. This rearrangement joins TRBV29-1 to TRBJ2-1, with D tentatively TRBD1 or TRBD2 (5 bases each). CDR3 length equals 12 residues. Germline V gene data show CDR1 as SQVTM and CDR2 as ANQGSEA. V was clipped by 7 bases and J by 8 bases, with 15 bases between them. The CDR3 is CSAGQGVYEQFF. CDR3 nucleotides: TGCAGCGCAGGTCAGGGAGTCTATGAGCAGTTCTTC.

The J gene is TRBJ1-5, the V gene TRBV20-1; D is possibly TRBD1 (5 bases). The CDR3 has 14 residues. V lost 3 bases, J lost 0 bases, and 9 bases lay in between. Germline V gives CDR1 DFQATT, CDR2 SNEGSKA (reference sequence). The chain's CDR3 is CSARGGHSNQPQHF. CDR3 nucleotide sequence: TGCAGTGCTAGGGGTGGACATAGCAATCAGCCCCAGCATTTT.